The clone carrying this T cell receptor beta chain was detected only a few times. Antigen unknown. One junction end does not reproduce the germline sequence, and a read error may be involved. The source of the sample is a study of T-cell memory formation after mild COVID-19. TCRdb reprocessed the 5' RACE reads with MiXCR, giving one entry per CDR3 protein. This table has approximately 230,000 distinct CDR3 sequences, less than 20% appearing once. Germline assignment: CDR1 SGHNT and CDR2 YENEEA. The CDR3 totals 13 residues. Study-wide points: SARS-CoV-2 specificity was not confirmed for second-wave clones peaking on day 37. Detection of some responders pre-infection suggested pre-existing cross-reactive memory T cells participated.

The sequenced sample was PBMCs or a T cell subset sorted from them (not recorded which). V is TRBV11-3 and J is TRBJ1-1; D may be TRBD1 (5 bases). The TCR was taken from a man between 18 and 35 years old who had mild COVID-19 (a few samples of this study predate the infection). Cell type and time point are not known. The CDR3: CASSLVGGAEAFF. In DNA form, the CDR3 reads TGTGCCAGCAGTTTAGTCGGAGGGGCTGAAGCTTTCTTT.